This T cell receptor beta chain was observed in a study of blood T cells in healthy people across ages. Study-wide results and caveats: Roughly linear age-related decline in beta diversity appeared, significant by age 40.

This CDR3 is 13 amino acids long. Trimming took off 5 bases at V and 9 bases at J, with 17 bases between the two ends. Germline CDR1 and CDR2: SGHVS and FNYEAQ. As regards this clonotype: No antigen is known for it.

The authors drew around 9.3 milliliters of peripheral blood from each donor. Next came a second PCR, run for roughly 7 to 12 cycles, which used a sample-barcoded 5' primer along with a J-beta primer mix. Sequencing yielded, for each sample, at least 3 million paired-end reads carrying CDR3. A single record per CDR3 protein comes from TCRdb applying MiXCR to the 5' RACE reads. Of some 1.6 million distinct CDR3 sequences listed, 30% to 40% are singletons. The TCR sequence derives from a woman in her twenties or thirties in good health. The chain is built from TRBV7-6 and TRBJ2-7, with D perhaps TRBD1 (6 bases). Sequences were obtained from blood. The DNA for the CDR3 is TGTGCCAGCAGCAACACAGGGTCGCACGGGCAGTACTTC. This gives the protein CASSNTGSHGQYF.